One and the same sample provided the 15 T cell receptor beta chains below, sequenced in a study of cytotoxic CD8 clonotypes in ibrutinib-treated CLL. The method was immunoSEQ multiplex PCR; TCRdb's version includes in-frame clones alone and lacks a portion of them. Here the sample spans about 120,000 clones, approximately 58% being singletons. The sequences come from PBMCs, collected after 24 months of ibrutinib treatment. Receptor source: a human donor with chronic lymphocytic leukemia.

The chain is built from TRBV19 and TRBJ1-1, with a tentative D call TRBD1 (5 bases). The CDR3 length is 15 residues. V lost 5 bases to trimming and J lost 5 bases, with 18 bases between them. Germline V gene lookup returns CDR1 LNHDA and CDR2 SQIVND (reference sequence). CDR3 region: CASSGGLSRGTEAFF. In DNA form, the CDR3 reads TGTGCCAGTAGTGGGGGACTCTCTAGAGGGACTGAAGCTTTCTTT.

The chain joins TRBV5-4 to TRBJ2-7; 8 positions agree with TRBD1. The CDR3 runs 13 residues. After removal of 5 bases from V and 2 bases from J, the junction contained 3 bases not matched to a gene. From germline, CDR1 is SGHNT and CDR2 YYREEE (reference sequence). The CDR3 sequence: CASSHRGTYEQYF. DNA of the CDR3: TGTGCCAGCAGTCACAGGGGGACCTACGAGCAGTACTTC.

This chain uses TRBV6-1 with TRBJ1-6; D unresolved. Germline-derived CDR1 and CDR2 are MNHNS and SASEGT. The CDR3 has 15 amino acids. Trimming cost V 3 bases and J 3 bases, with 9 bases left between them. CDR3 loop: CASSDSKGYNSPLHF. DNA of the CDR3: TGTGCCAGCAGTGATTCAAAGGGCTATAATTCACCCCTCCACTTT.

This clone came up a few times. V and J are TRBV29-1 and TRBJ1-1; 9 bases are shared with TRBD1. With V trimmed by 7 bases and J by 5 bases, 8 bases remained unmatched. The CDR3 consists of 13 residues. Germline loops: CDR1 SQVTM, CDR2 ANQGSEA. In nucleotides, the CDR3 is TGCAGCGCCCGACGACAGGGGGGGACTGAAGCTTTCTTT. This codes for CSARRQGGTEAFF. Supplemented by reference TRBV29-1 and TRBJ1-1, the full variable domain reads SAVISQKPSRDICQRGTSLTIQCQVDSQVTMMFWYRQQPGQSLTLIATANQGSEATYESGFVIDKFPISRPNLTFSTLTVSNMSPEDSSIYLCSARRQGGTEAFFGQGTRLTVV.

This clone was seen only a few times. This chain connects TRBV7-9 to TRBJ2-1, with 8 positions matching TRBD2. With 1 base clipped from V and 7 bases from J, the junction kept 15 bases outside the gene matches. CDR3 length equals 18 residues. The germline V gene has CDR1 SEHNR and CDR2 FQNEAQ (reference sequence). The CDR3, as DNA: TGTGCCAGCAGCTTAGTAGGCACTAGCGGTCGGAATCGGAATGAGCAGTTCTTC. This encodes CASSLVGTSGRNRNEQFF. The complete variable domain, with remaining parts taken from reference TRBV7-9 and TRBJ2-1, reads DTGVSQNPRHKITKRGQNVTFRCDPISEHNRLYWYRQTLGQGPEFLTYFQNEAQLEKSRLLSDRFSAERPKGSFSTLEIQRTEQGDSAMYLCASSLVGTSGRNRNEQFFGPGTRLTVL.

This chain uses TRBV5-1 with TRBJ2-5, with 7 bases aligning to TRBD2. The CDR3 contains 13 residues. Trimming removed 4 bases from V and 5 bases from J; junction bases left unmatched: 5. CDR1 and CDR2 (germline): SGHRS, YFSETQ. Here the CDR3 reads CASSATSVETQYF. In nucleotides, the CDR3 is TGCGCCAGCAGCGCAACTAGCGTTGAGACCCAGTACTTC.

The sample holds a few counts of this clone. The gene calls are TRBV27 and TRBJ2-3; D may be TRBD1 or TRBD2 (6 bases each). Trimming left V 2 bases short and J 0 bases short, with 9 bases between. CDR1 is MNHEY, CDR2 SMNVEV, per germline (reference sequence). The CDR3 sequence is 15 residues long. The CDR3 here is CASSLTGASTDTQYF. The CDR3 DNA reads TGTGCCAGCAGTTTAACGGGGGCTAGCACAGATACGCAGTATTTT.

This clone was counted a few times. The V gene is TRBV6-4, the J gene TRBJ1-1; D is ambiguous. There are 11 residues in the CDR3. Looked up from germline, CDR1 is MRHNA and CDR2 is SNTAGT. Trimming shortened V by 7 bases and J by 5 bases, and 8 bases separated the two germline ends. CDR3 amino acids: CASTPGTEAFF. The CDR3 coding sequence is TGTGCCAGCACCCCGGGGACTGAAGCTTTCTTT.

The table lists this clone with a few counts. This chain uses TRBV10-3 with TRBJ1-6; 7 bases fit TRBD1. There are 14 residues in the CDR3. In germline, CDR1 is ENHRY, CDR2 SYGVKD. V shed 0 bases, J shed 9 bases, and the junction held 2 bases outside the gene matches. The CDR3 DNA follows: TGTGCCATCAGTGAGTCAGGGGGCGGTTCACCCCTCCACTTT. It translates to CAISESGGGSPLHF.

J is TRBJ2-2 and V is TRBV30, with 10 bases identical to TRBD2. V shed 2 bases, J shed 6 bases, and the junction held 0 bases outside the gene matches. CDR1 and CDR2 (germline): GTSNPN, SVGIG (reference sequence). This CDR3 has 13 residues. The CDR3 DNA follows: TGTGCCTGGAGTACTAGCGGGGCCGGGGAGCTGTTTTTT. Encoded protein: CAWSTSGAGELFF.

V and J are TRBV9 and TRBJ2-3, with 10 positions matching TRBD2. Germline V gene lookup returns CDR1 SGDLS and CDR2 YYNGEE. Germline trimming cut 1 base from V and 6 bases from J; bases unmatched to any gene: 5. This CDR3 is 15 amino acids long. The CDR3 nucleotides are TGTGCCAGCAGCGTATTGAGCGGGGGGGCCGATACGCAGTATTTT. This translates into CASSVLSGGADTQYF.

This clone was seen at least ten times. In DNA form, the CDR3 reads TGTGCCAGCTCACCCTTGGGGGGGAAGACCCAGTACTTC. Encoded protein: CASSPLGGKTQYF. The chain is built from TRBV18 and TRBJ2-5; 7 nucleotides agree with TRBD2. Germline V lookup: CDR1 KGHSH, CDR2 LQKENI. This CDR3 is 13 amino acids long. V shed 3 bases and J 6 bases; nucleotides not matched to a gene: 4.

In this sample, this clone turned up a few times. V and J are TRBV6-1 and TRBJ1-1, with D perhaps TRBD1 (6 bases). The CDR3 runs 12 residues. V lost 7 bases to trimming and J lost 1 base, with 7 bases between them. Germline CDR1 reads MNHNS; CDR2 reads SASEGT. CDR3 DNA sequence: TGTGCCAGCACAGGGGCGAACACTGAAGCTTTCTTT. Protein: CASTGANTEAFF.

This clone was found many times. V usage is TRBV7-2 and J usage is TRBJ1-1; D gene ambiguous. Looked up from germline, CDR1 is SGHTA and CDR2 is FQGNSA. Trimming left V 3 bases short and J 5 bases short, with 10 bases between. CDR3 length: 13 amino acids. CDR3 amino acids: CASSLGWVTEAFF. As DNA, the CDR3 is TGTGCCAGCAGCTTGGGATGGGTTACTGAAGCTTTCTTT.

This chain links TRBV5-1 with TRBJ1-6; TRBD1 aligns across 9 bases. V dropped 3 bases and J dropped 5; count of bases not matched to a gene: 6. Germline-derived CDR1 and CDR2 are SGHRS and YFSETQ. This CDR3 region has 16 residues. The CDR3 is CASSYRGQGHNSPLHF. For the CDR3, the DNA is TGCGCCAGCAGCTATAGGGGACAGGGCCATAATTCACCCCTCCACTTT.